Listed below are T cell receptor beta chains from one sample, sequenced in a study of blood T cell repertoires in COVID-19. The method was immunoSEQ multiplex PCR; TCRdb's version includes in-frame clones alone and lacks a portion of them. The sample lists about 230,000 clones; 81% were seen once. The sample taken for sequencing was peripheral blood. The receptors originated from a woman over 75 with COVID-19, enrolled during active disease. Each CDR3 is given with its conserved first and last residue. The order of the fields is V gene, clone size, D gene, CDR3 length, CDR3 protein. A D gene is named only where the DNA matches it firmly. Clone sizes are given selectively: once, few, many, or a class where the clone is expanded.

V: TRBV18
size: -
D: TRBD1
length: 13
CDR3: CASSWQGANGYTF

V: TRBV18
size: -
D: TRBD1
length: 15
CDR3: CASSPGQGSVYGYTF

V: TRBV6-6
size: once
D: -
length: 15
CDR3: CASMAGSPSYNEQFF

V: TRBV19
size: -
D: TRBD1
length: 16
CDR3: CASRRQGQGAAGELFF

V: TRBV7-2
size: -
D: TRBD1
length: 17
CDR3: CASSLVGTGGLAETQYF

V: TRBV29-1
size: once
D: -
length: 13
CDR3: CSVENGGPETQYF

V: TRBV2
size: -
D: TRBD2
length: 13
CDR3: CASTGERGVWQFF

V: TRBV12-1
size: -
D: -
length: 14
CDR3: CASSFLQGVYEQYF

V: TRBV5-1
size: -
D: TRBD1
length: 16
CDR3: CASSLEARGLSTEAFF

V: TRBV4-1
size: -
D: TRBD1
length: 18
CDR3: CASSEYPRQGMGNQPQHF

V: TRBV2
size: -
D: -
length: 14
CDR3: CASSRQATNEKLFF

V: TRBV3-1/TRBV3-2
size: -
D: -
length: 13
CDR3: CASSQGRATEAFF

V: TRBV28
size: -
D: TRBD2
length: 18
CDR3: CASSSQGGTSGSWLEQFF

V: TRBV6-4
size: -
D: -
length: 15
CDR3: CASSDPLQHLNGYTF

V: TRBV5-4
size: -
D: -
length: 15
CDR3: CASISGQGGTGELFF

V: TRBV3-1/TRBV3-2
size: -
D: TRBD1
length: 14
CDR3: CASSQRDRGEGYTF

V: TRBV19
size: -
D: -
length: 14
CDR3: CASTQPGAKNIQYF

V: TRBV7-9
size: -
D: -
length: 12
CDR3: CASTWPDTEAFF

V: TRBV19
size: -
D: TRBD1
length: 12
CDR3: CASSYRGQPQHF

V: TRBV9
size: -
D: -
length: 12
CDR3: CASSGGLYGYTF

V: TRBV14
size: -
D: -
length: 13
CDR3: CASSQAGLGEAFF

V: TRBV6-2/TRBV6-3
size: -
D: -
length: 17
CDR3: CASSYDRDSNTYNEQFF

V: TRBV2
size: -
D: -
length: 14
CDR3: CASSLAGVNTEAFF

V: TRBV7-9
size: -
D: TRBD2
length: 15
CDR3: CASSSPGTSGNQQFF

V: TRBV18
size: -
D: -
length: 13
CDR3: CASSKQAPTEQYF

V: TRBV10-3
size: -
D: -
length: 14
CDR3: CAISYRGGMDGYTF

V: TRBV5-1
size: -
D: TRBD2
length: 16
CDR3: CASSPTSGPGTGELFF

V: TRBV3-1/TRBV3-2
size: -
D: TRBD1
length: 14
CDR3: CASSQPDRYYGYTF

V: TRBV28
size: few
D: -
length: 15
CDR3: CASSSSRLGGYGYTF

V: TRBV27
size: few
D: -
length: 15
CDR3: CASGRTVYSNQPQHF

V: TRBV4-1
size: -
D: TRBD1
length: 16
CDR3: CASSQSGGESNYGYTF

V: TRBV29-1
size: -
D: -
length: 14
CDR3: CSVGTGLLYNEQFF

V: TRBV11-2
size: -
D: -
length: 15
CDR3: CASSLRGQQRNTIYF

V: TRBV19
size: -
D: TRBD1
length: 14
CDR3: CASTGMTGNYGYTF

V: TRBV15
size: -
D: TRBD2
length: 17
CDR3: CATSRGGSGGSQETQYF

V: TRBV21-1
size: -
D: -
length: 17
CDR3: CASSPRDRDSYWTEAFF

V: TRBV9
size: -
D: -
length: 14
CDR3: CASSVGVANTEAFF

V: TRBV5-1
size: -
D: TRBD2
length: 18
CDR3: CASSLPSTSGGSTDTQYF

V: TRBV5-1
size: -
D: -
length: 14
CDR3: CASSWGQRGETQYF